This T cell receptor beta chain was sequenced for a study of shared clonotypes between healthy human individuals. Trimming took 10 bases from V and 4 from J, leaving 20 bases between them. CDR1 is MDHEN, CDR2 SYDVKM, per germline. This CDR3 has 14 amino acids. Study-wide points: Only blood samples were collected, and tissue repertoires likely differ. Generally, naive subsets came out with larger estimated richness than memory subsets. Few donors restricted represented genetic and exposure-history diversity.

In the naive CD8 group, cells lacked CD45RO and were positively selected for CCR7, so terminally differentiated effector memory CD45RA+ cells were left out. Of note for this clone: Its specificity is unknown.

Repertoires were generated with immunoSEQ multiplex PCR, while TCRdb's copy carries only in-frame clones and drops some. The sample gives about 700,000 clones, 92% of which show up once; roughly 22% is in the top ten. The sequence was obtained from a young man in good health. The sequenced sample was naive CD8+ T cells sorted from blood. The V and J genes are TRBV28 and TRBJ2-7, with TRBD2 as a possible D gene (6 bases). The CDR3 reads CATLGIAVEYEQYF. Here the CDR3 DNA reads TGTGCCACCCTCGGGATAGCGGTTGAGTACGAGCAGTACTTC.